The 3 T cell receptor beta chains in this list originate from one sample, sequenced in a study of T cell changes during pregnancy in multiple sclerosis. Profiled with immunoSEQ multiplex PCR; TCRdb holds only in-frame clones, not every one. The table shows 70,000 to 90,000 clones, with 90% to 95% occurring only once. This sample comprised PBMCs, obtained in the first trimester of pregnancy. All receptors derive from a female donor in good health, serving as a control in a pregnancy study. Some clones in this sample may be carry-over from other donors' samples.

This sequence joins TRBV28 and TRBJ1-5; 9 positions match TRBD1. Trimming took 6 bases from V and 3 from J; bases not matched to a gene: 9. The CDR3 has 16 residues. CDR1 is MDHEN and CDR2 is SYDVKM in the germline V gene. The CDR3 region is CASSSGTGYFNQPQHF. Here the CDR3 DNA reads TGTGCCAGCAGCTCCGGGACAGGGTATTTCAATCAGCCCCAGCATTTT.

The rearrangement joins TRBV28 to TRBJ2-7; 9 bases line up with TRBD1. CDR1 and CDR2 from the germline V gene are MDHEN and SYDVKM. This CDR3 is built from 13 residues. Here the CDR3 reads CGIGDRVKREQYF. The DNA of the CDR3 is TGTGGCATCGGGGACAGGGTTAAGCGCGAGCAGTACTTC.

V is TRBV5-5 and J is TRBJ1-1; D is unresolved. Trimming shortened V by 4 bases and J by 5 bases, and 12 bases separated the two germline ends. CDR3 size: 13 residues. Per germline, CDR1 SGHKS and CDR2 YYEKEE (reference sequence). The CDR3 spells CASSTTMQTEAFF. In DNA, the CDR3 is TGTGCCAGCAGCACGACAATGCAAACTGAAGCTTTCTTT.